This T cell receptor beta chain was sequenced for a study of blood T cell repertoires in COVID-19 (TCRdb year 2020). Regarding the research as a whole: Samples covering the acute and convalescent phases of COVID-19 were provided by collaborators in the United States, Italy and Spain. The material from the prospective study consisted of cDNA or gDNA derived from T cells, B-cell-depleted T cells, or PBMCs. The sample metadata nearly always contained a de-identified subject ID, COVID-19 status, age in years and sex. HLA class I and class II types, where available, came from metadata supplied by the sample provider rather than from assay-based typing. Subjects who had been exposed to COVID-19, were actively infected with it, or had recovered from it provided the deeply sampled blood TCRbeta repertoires that made up the dataset. The repertoires were released in a freely available public database meant as a resource for research on the immune response to SARS-CoV-2. The samples were drawn from the first 160 participants of the ongoing ImmuneRACE study and from over 950 subjects provided by 6 global collaborators.

TCRbeta CDR3 regions were amplified from genomic DNA by means of the immunoSEQ Assay, a bias-controlled multiplex PCR. As for the authors' bioinformatics: The number of nucleated cells in each sample was estimated from the amplification of reference gene primers within the assay. To quantify the absolute abundance of each unique TCRbeta CDR3 rearrangement, sequence reads were collapsed and filtered. For each sample, productive Simpson clonality was calculated as the square root of Simpson's diversity index over productive rearrangements. Sourced from immuneACCESS, this table was stored by TCRdb with only in-frame sequences that have V and J called. A share of the clones is absent; for the studies checked, an unresolved V gene accounts for under half, and the remainder has no known explanation. The D gene and trimming were derived from the DNA, and the V and J assignments and clone size from that table. Present in this sample are some 400,000 clones, 81% of which were seen just once. The leading ten clones occupy roughly 1.2% of the sample.

V loses 2 bases, J loses 1 base, and the germline ends lie 17 bases apart. Its CDR3 holds 17 amino acids, cysteine through phenylalanine. CDR3 DNA only is kept here, 51 bases in frame from base 1. CDR1 and CDR2, per the germline V gene (reference sequence), are SEHNR and FQNEAQ. As for this clone: No antigen is known for it. Base qualities are not provided; no much larger clone lies one nucleotide away.

General findings and caveats noted by the study authors: Clinical and demographic metadata were provided uncurated, with the amount varying by source and participant.

The collaborating institutions used their own protocols to collect whole blood in K2EDTA tubes. Collaborator samples were shipped for TCRbeta analysis as frozen whole blood, isolated PBMCs, or DNA extracted from either sample type. The chain uses TRBV7-9 and TRBJ2-5; TRBD2 might be the D gene, on 6 matching bases. This clonotype originated in a human donor with acute or convalescent COVID-19. The donor label of this sample is uncertain. Material for sequencing was peripheral blood. The encoded CDR3 is CASSLLPDYRTQETQYF. DNA sequence: TGTGCCAGCAGCTTATTGCCGGACTACCGAACCCAAGAGACCCAGTACTTC. Supplemented by the reference TRBV7-9 and TRBJ2-5 proteins around the CDR3, the complete variable domain is DTGVSQNPRHKITKRGQNVTFRCDPISEHNRLYWYRQTLGQGPEFLTYFQNEAQLEKSRLLSDRFSAERPKGSFSTLEIQRTEQGDSAMYLCASSLLPDYRTQETQYFGPGTRLLVL.